This TCR beta chain was captured in a study of regulatory T cells in long-lasting Graves disease. Study results and caveats: Lower TCR diversity was seen in persistent Graves' patients than in newly diagnosed ones.

Arm-PCR of CDR3 regions with iRepertoire HTBI primers generated TCR beta libraries. Per the original methods: Analysis of the samples identified over 60 TRBV and 14 TRBJ segments. TCRdb itself ran the multiplex PCR reads through MiXCR, one entry per CDR3 protein. TCRdb assigned the V and J calls; the authors' analysis was not used. This sample carries some 300,000 distinct CDR3 sequences, 22% of them seen once, and the ten largest clones take approximately 53%. Time point described: persistent/refractory GD, antithyroid drugs over 5 years with positive TRAb. Generation of the TCR library employed RNA extracted from PBMCs. With respect to this clonotype: Its antigen is still unknown. A much bigger clone sits one base away, suggesting this may be a read error.

The sample was peripheral blood mononuclear cells (PBMCs), taken when the disease was refractory, from a patient treated with antithyroid drugs. The source is a female donor with Graves disease.

CDR3 bases: TGCAGTTCTAGAGTCCAGGGGTCTAATGAAAAACTGTTTTTT. Protein sequence: CSSRVQGSNEKLFF. The chain is built from TRBV20-1 and TRBJ1-4; tentatively, D is TRBD1 (6 bases). Germline lookup yields CDR1 DFQATT and CDR2 SNEGSKA (reference sequence). The CDR3 contains 14 residues.